The 28 T cell receptor beta chains listed next were all sequenced from one sample in a study of blood T cell repertoires in COVID-19. Only in-frame clones appear in the TCRdb table, and some are missing; sequencing was by immunoSEQ multiplex PCR. The sample shows fewer than 300,000 clones, around 90% of them seen only once. The specimen sequenced was PBMCs or T cells enriched from blood (not recorded which). Every receptor here comes from a young woman who had recovered from COVID-19.

This chain connects TRBV7-9 to TRBJ2-3; 14 nucleotides align to TRBD2. Germline lookup yields CDR1 SEHNR and CDR2 FQNEAQ (reference sequence). The CDR3 sequence is 17 residues long. V gave up 0 bases and J gave up 6 bases; unmatched junction bases: 5. The CDR3 nucleotides read TGTGCCAGCAGCTTAGCGGGACTAGCGGGAGCTAGTGATACGCAGTATTTT. This sequence encodes CASSLAGLAGASDTQYF.

This clone was detected only once. This chain joins TRBV30 and TRBJ2-2, with a tentative D call TRBD2 (5 bases). The CDR3 spans 14 residues. Germline assignment: CDR1 GTSNPN and CDR2 SVGIG (reference sequence). V was clipped by 0 bases and J by 4 bases, with 9 bases between them. The CDR3, as DNA: TGTGCCTGGAGTGTTATAGGAGGCACCGGGGAGCTGTTTTTT. Residues: CAWSVIGGTGELFF. Full variable domain (missing parts from reference TRBV30 and TRBJ2-2): SQTIHQWPATLVQPVGSPLSLECTVEGTSNPNLYWYRQAAGRGLQLLFYSVGIGQISSEVPQNLSASRPQDRQFILSSKKLLLSDSGFYLCAWSVIGGTGELFFGEGSRLTVL.

The chain is built from TRBV27 and TRBJ2-1; possible D gene TRBD1, 5 bases. Germline V gene data show CDR1 as MNHEY and CDR2 as SMNVEV (reference sequence). This CDR3 has 15 residues. Between the trimmed V and J ends, which lost 3 bases and 3 bases, there was a span of 12 bases. CDR3 nucleotides: TGTGCCAGCAGTTTTCGTCCCAGGGACTACAATGAGCAGTTCTTC. It yields the protein CASSFRPRDYNEQFF.

The V call is TRBV5-8, the J call TRBJ2-1, with TRBD2 matching 7 bases. The ends lost 2 bases at V and 2 bases at J; junction bases unmatched: 1. Germline CDR1 and CDR2: SGHTS and YDEGEE. This CDR3 is built from 14 residues. The DNA for the CDR3 is TGTGCCAGCAGCTTAGCGGGAACCTACAATGAGCAGTTCTTC. The encoded protein is CASSLAGTYNEQFF.

This sequence joins TRBV30 and TRBJ2-3; TRBD1 might be the D (6 bases). The germline V and J ends were trimmed by 5 bases and 7 bases, with 22 bases remaining between them. CDR3 length: 15 amino acids. From germline, CDR1 is GTSNPN and CDR2 SVGIG (reference sequence). CDR3 sequence (DNA): TGTGCCTGGTTAAGGGACACTCTCAACCCCAATACGCAGTATTTT. Encoded protein: CAWLRDTLNPNTQYF.

This chain's CDR3 is CASSRGGVEQYF. DNA of the CDR3: TGTGCCAGCAGCAGAGGAGGGGTCGAGCAGTACTTC. The V call is TRBV14, the J call TRBJ2-7; the D gene is possibly TRBD2 (6 bases). The CDR3 extends over 12 amino acids. Germline values: CDR1 SGHDN, CDR2 FVKESK. Trimming took off 5 bases at V and 6 bases at J, with 11 bases between the two ends.

This chain connects TRBV28 to TRBJ1-4, with 12 positions matching TRBD1. CDR1 MDHEN and CDR2 SYDVKM come from the germline V gene. The junction had 7 bases not matched to a gene; V was cut back by 3 bases and J by 2 bases. This CDR3 has 18 residues. The CDR3 loop reads CASSFFGTGGNTNEKLFF. CDR3 DNA sequence: TGTGCCAGCAGTTTTTTCGGGACAGGGGGCAACACTAATGAAAAACTGTTTTTT.

The chain links TRBV5-5 to TRBJ2-1, with 12 bases fitting TRBD2. The germline V gene encodes CDR1 SGHKS and CDR2 YYEKEE (reference sequence). This CDR3 spans 18 amino acids. The V and J ends lost 0 bases and 6 bases, in that order; junction bases with no gene match: 10. In DNA form, the CDR3 reads TGTGCCAGCAGCTTGGTCCTAGCGGGAGGGCTGAGGGGCAATGAGCAGTTCTTC. As protein: CASSLVLAGGLRGNEQFF.

The rearrangement links TRBV2 to TRBJ2-2; the match to TRBD1 covers 7 bases. Germline lookup yields CDR1 SNHLY and CDR2 FYNNEI. Unmatched junction bases numbered 6, after V lost 4 bases and J lost 7 bases. This CDR3 is built from 14 residues. The CDR3 region is CASSVRQGGGELFF. The CDR3 DNA reads as TGTGCCAGCAGTGTCCGACAGGGTGGCGGGGAGCTGTTTTTT.

This clone was recorded a few times. This chain joins TRBV27 and TRBJ1-4; unclear D gene. Germline V lookup: CDR1 MNHEY, CDR2 SMNVEV (reference sequence). V was pared by 6 bases and J by 5 bases, with 10 bases between. The CDR3 is made up of 13 amino acids. The CDR3 loop reads CASSPRENEKLFF. In DNA, the CDR3 is TGTGCCAGCAGCCCCCGGGAGAATGAAAAACTGTTTTTT.

The chain recombines TRBV27 with TRBJ1-4; D call uncertain. Trimming pared 7 bases from V and 0 bases from J, leaving 9 bases between. There are 14 residues in the CDR3. CDR1 MNHEY and CDR2 SMNVEV come from the germline V gene (reference sequence). Here the CDR3 reads CASMEGATNEKLFF. The CDR3 coding sequence is TGTGCCAGCATGGAGGGAGCAACTAATGAAAAACTGTTTTTT.

This chain joins TRBV28 and TRBJ1-4; a weak D match, TRBD1 (6 bases). CDR1 MDHEN and CDR2 SYDVKM come from the germline V gene. The CDR3 runs 16 residues. V was clipped by 2 bases and J by 4 bases, with 14 bases between them. The CDR3 loop is CASSLSTGSINEKLFF. The CDR3 DNA is TGTGCCAGCAGTTTAAGCACAGGGAGCATTAATGAAAAACTGTTTTTT. The full variable domain, with the rest looked up from reference TRBV28 and TRBJ1-4, is DVKVTQSSRYLVKRTGEKVFLECVQDMDHENMFWYRQDPGLGLRLIYFSYDVKMKEKGDIPEGYSVSREKKERFSLILESASTNQTSMYLCASSLSTGSINEKLFFGSGTQLSVL.

This sequence joins TRBV6-2 or TRBV6-3 and TRBJ2-1; 7 positions agree with TRBD2. The CDR3 runs to 17 residues. CDR1 is MNHEY and CDR2 is SVGEGT in the germline V gene. J was trimmed by 4 bases and V by 3 bases; bases with no gene match: 12. The CDR3 loop reads CASSYLTASGRYNEQFF. The CDR3, as DNA: TGTGCCAGCAGTTATTTGACTGCTAGCGGACGATACAATGAGCAGTTCTTC.

This chain uses TRBV7-9 with TRBJ2-2, with D possibly being TRBD2 (5 bases). Germline CDR1 SEHNR, CDR2 FQNEAQ (reference sequence). CDR3 length: 16 amino acids. V dropped 5 bases and J dropped 3 bases, with 16 bases sitting between them. Written as DNA, the CDR3 is TGTGCCAGCAGCCTCTGGCAAGGGAGATACACCGGGGAGCTGTTTTTT. It yields the protein CASSLWQGRYTGELFF.

This clone was observed a handful of times. At the DNA level, this CDR3 is encoded by other sequences in the same sample as well. This chain links TRBV28 with TRBJ1-2, with D unresolved. Germline CDR1 reads MDHEN; CDR2 reads SYDVKM. The CDR3 is 12 residues long. Trimming cost V 5 bases and J 3 bases, with 7 bases left between them. Here the CDR3 DNA reads TGTGCCAGCAGTAGTCGGGACTATGGCTACACCTTC. Translated, it gives CASSSRDYGYTF.

This rearrangement joins TRBV6-1 to TRBJ2-3; TRBD2 matches 9 bases. CDR3 length: 16 amino acids. The J segment lost 3 bases and the V segment lost 3 bases, leaving 7 bases of the junction unmatched. Germline V lookup: CDR1 MNHNS, CDR2 SASEGT. This chain's CDR3 is CASSDALAGVTDTQYF. In DNA form, the CDR3 reads TGTGCCAGCAGTGACGCCTTAGCGGGAGTTACAGATACGCAGTATTTT.

With respect to this clone: At the DNA level, this CDR3 is encoded by other sequences in the same sample as well. The CDR3 sequence: CATSRDLNYGYTF. CDR3 bases: TGTGCCACCAGCAGAGATCTTAACTATGGCTACACCTTC. The J gene is TRBJ1-2, the V gene TRBV15; D unresolved. V was pared by 0 bases and J by 1 base, with 3 bases between. Germline loops: CDR1 LNHNV, CDR2 YYDKDF (reference sequence). The length of the CDR3 is 13 residues.

The chain has TRBV4-3 and TRBJ1-4; 9 positions match TRBD1. The germline V gene encodes CDR1 LGHNA and CDR2 YSLEER. This CDR3 is built from 16 residues. The V gene end was trimmed by 0 bases and the J gene end by 5 bases; junction bases not matched to a gene: 4. The CDR3 DNA is TGCGCCAGCAGCCAAGAGAGGGGGACAGGGAATGAAAAACTGTTTTTT. As protein: CASSQERGTGNEKLFF.

The CDR3 loop reads CASSLTVYEQYF. The CDR3 coding sequence is TGTGCCAGCAGCTTAACGGTTTACGAGCAGTACTTC. The chain is built from TRBV7-2 and TRBJ2-7; D is unresolved. From germline, CDR1 is SGHTA and CDR2 FQGNSA. This CDR3 contains 12 residues. Trimming took 2 bases from V and 4 from J, leaving 6 bases between them.

The chain joins TRBV2 to TRBJ2-7; 7 bases are a match to TRBD2. The CDR3 totals 15 residues. Unmatched junction bases numbered 13, after V lost 6 bases and J lost 5 bases. Germline V gene sequence: CDR1 SNHLY, CDR2 FYNNEI. The CDR3 sequence: CASSLSGLIGDEQYF. The CDR3 bases are TGTGCCAGCAGCCTCTCGGGACTAATAGGGGACGAGCAGTACTTC.

The rearrangement links TRBV9 to TRBJ1-5, with D perhaps TRBD1 (6 bases). Trimming stripped 3 bases from V and 4 bases from J, with 14 bases between. The CDR3 runs to 15 residues. The germline gives CDR1 SGDLS, CDR2 YYNGEE. CDR3 nucleotide sequence: TGTGCCAGCAGCGCTACGGACAGAAGGAATCAGCCCCAGCATTTT. It is translated as CASSATDRRNQPQHF.

The rearrangement joins TRBV6-5 to TRBJ1-2; TRBD1 matches 7 bases. The CDR3 is 15 amino acids. Looked up from germline, CDR1 is MNHEY and CDR2 is SVGAGI. The trim removed 3 bases at V and 4 bases at J, leaving 8 bases unmatched. The CDR3 sequence is CASSYGTALSYGYTF. DNA of the CDR3: TGTGCCAGCAGTTATGGGACAGCGCTCTCCTATGGCTACACCTTC.

V usage is TRBV5-6 and J usage is TRBJ1-5; 9 bases line up with TRBD1. The V and J ends lost 0 bases and 2 bases, in that order; junction bases with no gene match: 6. The CDR3 sequence is 17 residues long. CDR1 is SGHDT and CDR2 is YYEEEE in the germline V gene. CDR3 region: CASSLGRGQGGNQPQHF. The CDR3, as DNA: TGTGCCAGCAGCTTGGGTCGGGGACAGGGAGGCAATCAGCCCCAGCATTTT.

The chain has TRBV6-2 or TRBV6-3 and TRBJ1-5, with D possibly matching TRBD1 (5 bases). V was pared by 0 bases and J by 2 bases, with 8 bases between. The CDR3 extends over 15 amino acids. Germline V lookup: CDR1 MNHEY, CDR2 SVGEGT. CDR3: CASSYSGGGNQPQHF. The CDR3 nucleotides read TGTGCCAGCAGTTACTCAGGAGGGGGCAATCAGCCCCAGCATTTT.

This clone turned up a few times. The rearrangement links TRBV5-6 to TRBJ1-1; a weak D match, TRBD1 (6 bases). CDR3 length: 14 amino acids. Trimming stripped 4 bases from V and 7 bases from J, with 17 bases between. Germline V lookup: CDR1 SGHDT, CDR2 YYEEEE. The CDR3 coding sequence is TGTGCCAGCAGCCTGGACAGCCAGATTTATGAAGCTTTCTTT. As protein: CASSLDSQIYEAFF.

V and J are TRBV11-3 and TRBJ2-1; 14 nucleotides line up with TRBD2. The V segment lost 3 bases and the J segment 9 bases; nucleotides outside the gene matches: 7. Germline CDR1 is SGHNT and CDR2 is YENEEA. This CDR3 comprises 16 residues. Here the CDR3 reads CASSFRLAGGPVEQFF. In nucleotides, the CDR3 is TGTGCCAGCAGCTTTAGACTAGCGGGAGGGCCGGTTGAGCAGTTCTTC.

The chain recombines TRBV30 with TRBJ1-1; TRBD1 might be the D (5 bases). Germline lookup yields CDR1 GTSNPN and CDR2 SVGIG (reference sequence). Trimming removed 0 bases from V and 7 bases from J, with 12 bases in between. CDR3 size: 13 residues. The CDR3: CAWSVGQQLEAFF. The CDR3 bases are TGTGCCTGGAGTGTGGGGCAGCAACTTGAAGCTTTCTTT.

The chain recombines TRBV14 with TRBJ2-7, with TRBD2 matching over 9 bases. With 4 bases clipped from V and 3 bases from J, the junction kept 13 bases outside the gene matches. This CDR3 has 17 residues. Per the germline V gene, CDR1 is SGHDN and CDR2 is FVKESK. CDR3 nucleotide sequence: TGTGCCAGCAGCCCCGGACTAGCGTTAGACTCAAACTACGAGCAGTACTTC. Encoded protein: CASSPGLALDSNYEQYF.